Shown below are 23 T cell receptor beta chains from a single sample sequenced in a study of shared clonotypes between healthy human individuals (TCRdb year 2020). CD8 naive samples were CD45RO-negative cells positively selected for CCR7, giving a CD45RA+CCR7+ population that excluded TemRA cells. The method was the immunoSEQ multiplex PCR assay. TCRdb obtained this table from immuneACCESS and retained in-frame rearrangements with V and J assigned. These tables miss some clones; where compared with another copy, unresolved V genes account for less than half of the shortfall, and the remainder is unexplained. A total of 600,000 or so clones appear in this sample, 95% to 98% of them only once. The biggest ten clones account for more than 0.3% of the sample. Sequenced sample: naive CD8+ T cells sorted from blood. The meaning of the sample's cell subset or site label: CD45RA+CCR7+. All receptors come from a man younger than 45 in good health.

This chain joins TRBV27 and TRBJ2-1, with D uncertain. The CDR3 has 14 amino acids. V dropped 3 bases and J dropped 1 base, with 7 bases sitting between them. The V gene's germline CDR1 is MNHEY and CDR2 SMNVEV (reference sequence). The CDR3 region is CASSLGPSYNEQFF. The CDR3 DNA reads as TGTGCCAGCAGTTTGGGTCCATCCTACAATGAGCAGTTCTTC.

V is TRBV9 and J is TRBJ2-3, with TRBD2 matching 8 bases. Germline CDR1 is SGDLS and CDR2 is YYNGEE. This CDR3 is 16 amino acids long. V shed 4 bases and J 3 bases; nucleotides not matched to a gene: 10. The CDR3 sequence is CASSLTSSGSTDTQYF. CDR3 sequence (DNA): TGTGCCAGCAGCCTCACGTCTAGCGGGTCGACAGATACGCAGTATTTT.

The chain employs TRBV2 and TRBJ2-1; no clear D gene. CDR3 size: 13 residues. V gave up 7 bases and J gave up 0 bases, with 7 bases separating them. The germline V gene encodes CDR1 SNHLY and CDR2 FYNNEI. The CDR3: CASIVSSYNEQFF. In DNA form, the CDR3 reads TGTGCCAGCATTGTCAGCTCCTACAATGAGCAGTTCTTC.

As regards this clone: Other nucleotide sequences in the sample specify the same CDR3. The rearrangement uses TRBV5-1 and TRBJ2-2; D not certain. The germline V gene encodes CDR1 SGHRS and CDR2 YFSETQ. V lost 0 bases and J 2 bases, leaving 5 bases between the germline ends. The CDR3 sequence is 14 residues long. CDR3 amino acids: CASSLVPNTGELFF. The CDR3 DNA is TGCGCCAGCAGCTTGGTGCCTAACACCGGGGAGCTGTTTTTT. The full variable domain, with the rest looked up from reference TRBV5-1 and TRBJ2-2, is KAGVTQTPRYLIKTRGQQVTLSCSPISGHRSVSWYQQTPGQGLQFLFEYFSETQRNKGNFPGRFSGRQFSNSRSEMNVSTLELGDSALYLCASSLVPNTGELFFGEGSRLTVL.

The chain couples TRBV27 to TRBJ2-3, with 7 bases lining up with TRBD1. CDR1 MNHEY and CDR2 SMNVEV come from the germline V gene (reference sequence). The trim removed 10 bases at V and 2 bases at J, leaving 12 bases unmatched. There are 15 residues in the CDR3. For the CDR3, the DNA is TGTGCCACCTCCCTCCGGGACAGACACACAGATACGCAGTATTTT. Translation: CATSLRDRHTDTQYF.

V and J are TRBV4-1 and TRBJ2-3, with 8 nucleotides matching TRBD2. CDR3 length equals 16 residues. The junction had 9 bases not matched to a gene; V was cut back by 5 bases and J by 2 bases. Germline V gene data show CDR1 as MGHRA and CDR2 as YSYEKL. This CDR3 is CASSAGPGRDTDTQYF. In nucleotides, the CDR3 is TGCGCCAGCAGCGCCGGCCCCGGGAGGGACACAGATACGCAGTATTTT.

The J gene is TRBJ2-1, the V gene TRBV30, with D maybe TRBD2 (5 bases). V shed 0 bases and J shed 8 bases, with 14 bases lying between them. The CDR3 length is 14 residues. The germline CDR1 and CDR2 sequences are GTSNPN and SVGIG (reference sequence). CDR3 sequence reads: CAWSVLGVGDEQFF. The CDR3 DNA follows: TGTGCCTGGAGTGTACTCGGGGTGGGAGATGAGCAGTTCTTC.

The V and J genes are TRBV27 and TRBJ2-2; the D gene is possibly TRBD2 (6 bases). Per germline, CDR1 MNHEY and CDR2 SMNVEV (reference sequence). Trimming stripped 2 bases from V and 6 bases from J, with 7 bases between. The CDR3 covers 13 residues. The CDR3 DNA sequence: TGTGCCAGCAGTTTAACGGGGGCCGGGGAGCTGTTTTTT. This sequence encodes CASSLTGAGELFF.

The CDR3 protein is CASSTWSLLNEKLFF. The CDR3 coding sequence is TGTGCCAGTAGTACGTGGAGTCTCCTTAATGAAAAACTGTTTTTT. The rearrangement joins TRBV19 to TRBJ1-4, with D hard to call. Per germline, CDR1 LNHDA and CDR2 SQIVND (reference sequence). The CDR3 totals 15 residues. V gave up 4 bases and J gave up 4 bases, with 13 bases separating them. Filled out from reference TRBV19 and TRBJ1-4, the complete variable domain reads DGGITQSPKYLFRKEGQNVTLSCEQNLNHDAMYWYRQDPGQGLRLIYYSQIVNDFQKGDIAEGYSVSREKKESFPLTVTSAQKNPTAFYLCASSTWSLLNEKLFFGSGTQLSVL.

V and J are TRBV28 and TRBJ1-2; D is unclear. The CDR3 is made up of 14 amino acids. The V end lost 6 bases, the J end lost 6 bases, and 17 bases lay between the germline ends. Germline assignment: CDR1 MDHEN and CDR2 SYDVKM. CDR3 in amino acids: CASSRDHTSDGYTF. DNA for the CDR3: TGTGCCAGCAGCCGGGATCACACGTCGGATGGCTACACCTTC.

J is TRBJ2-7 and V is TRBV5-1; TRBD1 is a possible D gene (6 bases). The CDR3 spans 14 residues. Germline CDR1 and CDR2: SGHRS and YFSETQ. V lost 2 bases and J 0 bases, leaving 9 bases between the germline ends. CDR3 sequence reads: CASSFRDTSYEQYF. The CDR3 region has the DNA TGCGCCAGCAGCTTCCGGGACACCTCCTACGAGCAGTACTTC.

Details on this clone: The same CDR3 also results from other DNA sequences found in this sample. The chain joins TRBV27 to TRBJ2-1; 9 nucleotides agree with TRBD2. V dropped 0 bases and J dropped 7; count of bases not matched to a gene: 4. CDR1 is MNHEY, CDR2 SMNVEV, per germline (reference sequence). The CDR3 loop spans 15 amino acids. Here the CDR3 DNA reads TGTGCCAGCAGTTTATCAGCGGGAGGAAGGAATGAGCAGTTCTTC. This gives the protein CASSLSAGGRNEQFF.

As DNA, the CDR3 is TGTGCCAGCAGCTTAACAGGGGGCGGCACTGAAGCTTTCTTT. It encodes CASSLTGGGTEAFF. The J gene is TRBJ1-1, the V gene TRBV7-3; TRBD1 agrees at 7 bases. The V gene end was trimmed by 0 bases and the J gene end by 4 bases; junction bases not matched to a gene: 2. CDR3 length equals 14 residues. Germline CDR1 reads SGHTA; CDR2 reads FQGTGA.

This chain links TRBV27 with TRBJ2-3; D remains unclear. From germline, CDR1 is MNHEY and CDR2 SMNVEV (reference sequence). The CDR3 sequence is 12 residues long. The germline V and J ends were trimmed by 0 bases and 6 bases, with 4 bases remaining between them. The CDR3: CASSLSEDTQYF. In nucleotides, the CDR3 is TGTGCCAGCAGTTTATCGGAGGATACGCAGTATTTT.

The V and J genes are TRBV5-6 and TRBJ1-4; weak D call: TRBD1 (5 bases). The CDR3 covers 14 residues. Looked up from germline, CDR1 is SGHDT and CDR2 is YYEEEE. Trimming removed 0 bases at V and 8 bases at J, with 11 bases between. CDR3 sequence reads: CASSLESGFEKLFF. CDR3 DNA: TGTGCCAGCAGCTTGGAGTCAGGGTTCGAAAAACTGTTTTTT.

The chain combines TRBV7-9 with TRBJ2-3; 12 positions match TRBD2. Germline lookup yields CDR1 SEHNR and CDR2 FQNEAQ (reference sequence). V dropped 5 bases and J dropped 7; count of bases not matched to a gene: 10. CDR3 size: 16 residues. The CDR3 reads CASSERLAGESYTQYF. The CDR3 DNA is TGTGCCAGCAGCGAGAGACTAGCGGGAGAAAGTTATACGCAGTATTTT.

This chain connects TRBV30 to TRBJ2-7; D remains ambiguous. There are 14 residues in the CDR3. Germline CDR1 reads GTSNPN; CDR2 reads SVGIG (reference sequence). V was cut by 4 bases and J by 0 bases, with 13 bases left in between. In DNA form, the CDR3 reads TGTGCCTGGATAAGTGGCAGGAGCTCCTACGAGCAGTACTTC. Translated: CAWISGRSSYEQYF.

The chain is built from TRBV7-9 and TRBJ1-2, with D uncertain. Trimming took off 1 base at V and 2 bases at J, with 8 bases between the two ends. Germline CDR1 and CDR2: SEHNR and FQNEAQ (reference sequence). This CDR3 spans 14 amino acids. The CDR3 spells CASSLEAGNYGYTF. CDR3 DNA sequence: TGTGCCAGCAGCTTAGAAGCAGGAAACTATGGCTACACCTTC.

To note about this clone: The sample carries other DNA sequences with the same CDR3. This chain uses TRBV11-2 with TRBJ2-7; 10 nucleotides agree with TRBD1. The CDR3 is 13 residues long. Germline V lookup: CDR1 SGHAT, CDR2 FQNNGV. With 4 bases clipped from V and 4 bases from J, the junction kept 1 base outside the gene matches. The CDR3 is CASSSGQGYEQYF. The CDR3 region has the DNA TGTGCCAGCAGCTCGGGACAGGGGTACGAGCAGTACTTC.

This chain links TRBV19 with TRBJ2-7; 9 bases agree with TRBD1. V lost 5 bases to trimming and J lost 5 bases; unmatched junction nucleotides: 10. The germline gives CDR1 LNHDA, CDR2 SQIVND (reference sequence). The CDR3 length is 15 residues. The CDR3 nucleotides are TGTGCCAGTAGTGCCGCCGGGACAGGGTCCCACGAGCAGTACTTC. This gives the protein CASSAAGTGSHEQYF.

DNA for the CDR3: TGTGCCAGCAGCTGGGCACAGGGAGGGGAGACCCAGTACTTC. This encodes CASSWAQGGETQYF. The rearrangement joins TRBV5-6 to TRBJ2-5, with D perhaps TRBD2 (7 bases). Germline CDR1 reads SGHDT; CDR2 reads YYEEEE. The CDR3 spans 14 residues. Trimming left V 3 bases short and J 5 bases short, with 14 bases between.

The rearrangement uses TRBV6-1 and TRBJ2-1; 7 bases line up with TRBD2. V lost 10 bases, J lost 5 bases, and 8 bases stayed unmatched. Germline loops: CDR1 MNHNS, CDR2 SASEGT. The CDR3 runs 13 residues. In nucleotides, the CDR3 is TGTGCCACACAGATGGGAGGGAACAATGAGCAGTTCTTC. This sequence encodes CATQMGGNNEQFF.

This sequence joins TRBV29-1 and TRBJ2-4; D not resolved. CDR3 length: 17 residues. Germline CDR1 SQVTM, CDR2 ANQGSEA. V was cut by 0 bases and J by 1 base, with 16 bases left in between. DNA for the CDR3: TGCAGCGTTGAAGATCAAAGGTCAAGTAGGGCCAAAAACATTCAGTACTTC. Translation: CSVEDQRSSRAKNIQYF.